The clone carrying this TCR beta chain was counted a single time. The target antigen is unknown. Deletions cut 2 bases from V and 7 bases from J, with 15 bases between. This CDR3 contains 14 residues. Germline V gene data show CDR1 as SGHNT and CDR2 as YYREEE (reference sequence). Produced via immunoSEQ multiplex PCR; TCRdb's table is partial and in-frame only. The data contain 130,000 to 150,000 clones, roughly 89% of them singletons. The entry originates in a study of cytomegalovirus exposure and HLA in healthy donors. Across the whole study: The same platform was used for the 100 to 150 validation repertoires and the approximately 670 first-cohort repertoires, a later analysis reported.

Study results and limitations: Under in vitro conditions, three CMV-associated chains were confirmed as specific for CMV antigens.

The chain joins TRBV5-4 to TRBJ1-1, with TRBD1 as a possible D gene (6 bases). The specimen was PBMCs. The TCR comes from a woman younger than 35 in good health and CMV-seropositive. The CDR3 bases are TGTGCCAGCAGCTTCAGGGGCGGTGTCGATGAAGCTTTCTTT. Translating it yields CASSFRGGVDEAFF.